This TCR beta chain was sequenced in a study of tumor and adjacent non-tumor tissue in lung cancer. Germline trimming cut 4 bases from V and 6 bases from J; bases unmatched to any gene: 11. The CDR3 consists of 15 residues. Germline assignment: CDR1 SGHAT and CDR2 FQNNGV. This sample's RNA came from whole unsorted tissue. TCRbeta libraries were built with three rounds of nested PCR, modified from ARM-PCR. One entry per CDR3 protein, called by TCRdb with MiXCR from the multiplex PCR reads. This table has over 110,000 distinct CDR3 sequences, approximately 72% appearing once. The V call is TRBV11-2, the J call TRBJ1-1, with 7 positions matching TRBD1. This clonotype was obtained from a man in his sixties with small cell lung cancer. The sample taken for sequencing was lung tumor tissue. CDR3: CASSSPDRLYSEAFF. CDR3 coding DNA: TGTGCCAGCAGCTCTCCGGACAGGCTGTACTCTGAAGCTTTCTTT.